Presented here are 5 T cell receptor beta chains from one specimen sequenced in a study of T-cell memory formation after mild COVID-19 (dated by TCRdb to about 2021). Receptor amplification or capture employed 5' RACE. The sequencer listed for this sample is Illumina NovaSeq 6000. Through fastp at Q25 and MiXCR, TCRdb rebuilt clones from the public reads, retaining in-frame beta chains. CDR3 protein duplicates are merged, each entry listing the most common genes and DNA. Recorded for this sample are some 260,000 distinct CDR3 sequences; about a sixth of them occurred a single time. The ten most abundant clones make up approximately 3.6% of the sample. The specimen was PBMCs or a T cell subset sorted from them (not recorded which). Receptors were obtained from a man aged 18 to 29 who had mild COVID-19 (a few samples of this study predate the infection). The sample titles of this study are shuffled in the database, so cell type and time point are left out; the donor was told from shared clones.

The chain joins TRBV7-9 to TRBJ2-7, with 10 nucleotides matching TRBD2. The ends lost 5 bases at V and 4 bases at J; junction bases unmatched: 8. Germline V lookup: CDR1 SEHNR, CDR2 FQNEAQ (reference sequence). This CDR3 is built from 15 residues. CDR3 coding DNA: TGTGCCAGCAGCCTCACTAGCGGGGAACTTTACGAGCAGTACTTC. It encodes CASSLTSGELYEQYF.

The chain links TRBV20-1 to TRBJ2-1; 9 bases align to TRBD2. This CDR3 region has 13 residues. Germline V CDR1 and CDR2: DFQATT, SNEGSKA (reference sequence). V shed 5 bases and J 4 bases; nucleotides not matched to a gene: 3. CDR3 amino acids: CSAGSGGYNEQFF. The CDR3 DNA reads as TGCAGTGCTGGGAGCGGGGGGTACAATGAGCAGTTCTTC.

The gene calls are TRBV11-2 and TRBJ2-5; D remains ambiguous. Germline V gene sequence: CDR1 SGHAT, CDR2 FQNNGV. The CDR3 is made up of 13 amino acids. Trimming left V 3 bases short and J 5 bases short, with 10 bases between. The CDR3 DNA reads TGTGCCAGCAGCTTGGGTAGTTGGGAGACCCAGTACTTC. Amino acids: CASSLGSWETQYF.

The CDR3 nucleotides are TGTGCCAGCAGTGAGAACTTACCCGGAGGAAACCAGTACTTC. It yields the protein CASSENLPGGNQYF. The V gene is TRBV6-1, the J gene TRBJ2-5, with a weak D call TRBD2 (5 bases). Trimming took 3 bases from V and 10 from J, leaving 18 bases between them. The CDR3 contains 14 residues. The V gene's germline CDR1 is MNHNS and CDR2 SASEGT.

CDR3: CSARDRVGYNEQFF. The CDR3 region has the DNA TGCAGTGCTAGAGATCGGGTAGGGTACAATGAGCAGTTCTTC. The chain uses TRBV20-1 and TRBJ2-1; D is unclear. The V end was cut by 0 bases, the J end by 4 bases, with 10 bases between. CDR3 length: 14 amino acids. Germline V CDR1 and CDR2: DFQATT, SNEGSKA (reference sequence).